The present T cell receptor beta chain was sequenced within a study of somatic mutations in cytotoxic T cells in rheumatoid arthritis. The J segment lost 5 bases and the V segment lost 0 bases, leaving 6 bases of the junction unmatched. CDR1 MNHEY and CDR2 SVGAGI come from the germline V gene. CDR3 size: 15 residues. Judged by abundance, this clone is large. Method: immunoSEQ multiplex PCR; TCRdb's copy keeps in-frame clones and lacks some. The data show 6,800 or so clones, 60% to 85% seen once. Source material: CD8+ T cells sorted from blood. This receptor was identified in an adult with rheumatoid arthritis. This sequence joins TRBV6-5 and TRBJ1-2; 7 bases are a match to TRBD1. CDR3 sequence reads: CASSYSMGRGYGYTF. In DNA form, the CDR3 reads TGTGCCAGCAGTTACTCGATGGGCAGGGGGTATGGCTACACCTTC.